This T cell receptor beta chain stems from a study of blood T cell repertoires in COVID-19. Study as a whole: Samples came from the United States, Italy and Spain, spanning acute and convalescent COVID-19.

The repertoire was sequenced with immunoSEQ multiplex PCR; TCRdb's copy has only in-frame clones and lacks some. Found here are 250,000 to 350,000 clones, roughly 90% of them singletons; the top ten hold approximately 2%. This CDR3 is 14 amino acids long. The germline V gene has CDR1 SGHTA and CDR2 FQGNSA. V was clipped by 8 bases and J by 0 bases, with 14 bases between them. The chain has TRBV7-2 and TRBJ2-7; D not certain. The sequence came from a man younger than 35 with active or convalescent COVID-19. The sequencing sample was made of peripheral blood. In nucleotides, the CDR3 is TGTGCCAGCGGCGGTCCTGGTGCCTCCTACGAGCAGTACTTC. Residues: CASGGPGASYEQYF. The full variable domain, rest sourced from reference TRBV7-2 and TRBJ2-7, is GAGVSQSPSNKVTEKGKDVELRCDPISGHTALYWYRQSLGQGLEFLIYFQGNSAPDKSGLPSDRFSAERTGGSVSTLTIQRTQQEDSAVYLCASGGPGASYEQYFGPGTRLTVT.